The subject of this entry is one T cell receptor (beta chain). Its antigen remains unknown. This record belongs to a study of CD8 T cells in Susac syndrome. Study details: Among the Susac syndrome patients who underwent sequencing, roughly six had clinically active disease, while about 8 of them were in remission. Patients with Susac syndrome were, at the time of blood collection, therapy-naive, maintained on corticosteroids, or maintained on intravenous immunoglobulin alone.

The RNA input was roughly 0.5 to 1 ug, and it was reverse transcribed with random hexamers. Amplification of TCR beta CDR3 was carried out by immunoSEQ multiplex PCR, which covered 54 Vbeta and 13 Jbeta segments. TCRdb analysed the immunoSEQ multiplex PCR reads with MiXCR anew, one entry per CDR3 protein. The sample includes 150,000 to 200,000 distinct CDR3 sequences, roughly nine tenths of them seen just once. Study-wide findings and caveats: Clonal expansion did not appear in Susac syndrome CD4+ T cell repertoires.

Losses at the gene ends were 5 bases for V and 7 bases for J; bases not matched to a gene: 6. Germline lookup yields CDR1 KGHSH and CDR2 LQKENI. This CDR3 spans 14 amino acids. The V gene is TRBV18, the J gene TRBJ1-4; 8 nucleotides align to TRBD1. The receptor's source is a human donor with Susac syndrome. Sequenced material: CD4+ T cells from PBMCs. The CDR3 protein is CASSSPGTGEKLFF. DNA of the CDR3: TGTGCCAGCTCATCTCCCGGGACAGGTGAAAAACTGTTTTTT.